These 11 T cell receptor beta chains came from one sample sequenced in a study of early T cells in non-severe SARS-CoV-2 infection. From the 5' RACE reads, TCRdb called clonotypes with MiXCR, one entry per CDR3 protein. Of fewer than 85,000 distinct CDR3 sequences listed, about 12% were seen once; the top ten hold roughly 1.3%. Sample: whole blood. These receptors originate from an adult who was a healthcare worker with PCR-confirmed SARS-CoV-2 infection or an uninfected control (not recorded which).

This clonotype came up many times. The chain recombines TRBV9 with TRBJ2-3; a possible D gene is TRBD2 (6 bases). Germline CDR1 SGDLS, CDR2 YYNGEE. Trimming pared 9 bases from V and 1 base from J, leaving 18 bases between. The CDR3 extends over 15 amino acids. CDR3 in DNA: TGTGCCACCTCTTCTGGAGGGCCAGGCACAGATACGCAGTATTTT. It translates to CATSSGGPGTDTQYF.

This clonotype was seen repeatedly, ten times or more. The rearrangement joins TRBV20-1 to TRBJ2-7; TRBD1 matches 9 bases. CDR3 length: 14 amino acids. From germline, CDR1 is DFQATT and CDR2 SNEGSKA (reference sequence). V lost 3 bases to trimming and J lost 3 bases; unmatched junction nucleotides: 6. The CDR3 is CSARGTGGGYEQYF. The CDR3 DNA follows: TGCAGTGCTAGGGGCACAGGGGGCGGCTACGAGCAGTACTTC.

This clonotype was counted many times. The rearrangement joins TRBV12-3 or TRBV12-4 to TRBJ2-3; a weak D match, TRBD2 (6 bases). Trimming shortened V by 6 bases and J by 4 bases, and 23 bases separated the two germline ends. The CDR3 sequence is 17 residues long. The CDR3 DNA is TGTGCCAGCAGCCCGAGCCGTAGCGGAGACTTTCCAGATACGCAGTATTTT. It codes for CASSPSRSGDFPDTQYF.

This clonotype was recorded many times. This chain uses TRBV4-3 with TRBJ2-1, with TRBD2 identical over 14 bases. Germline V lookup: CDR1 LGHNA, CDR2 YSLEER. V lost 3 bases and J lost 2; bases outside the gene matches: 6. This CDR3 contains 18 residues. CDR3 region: CASSQETSGRGPYNEQFF. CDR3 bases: TGCGCCAGCAGCCAGGAGACTAGCGGGAGGGGCCCCTACAATGAGCAGTTCTTC.

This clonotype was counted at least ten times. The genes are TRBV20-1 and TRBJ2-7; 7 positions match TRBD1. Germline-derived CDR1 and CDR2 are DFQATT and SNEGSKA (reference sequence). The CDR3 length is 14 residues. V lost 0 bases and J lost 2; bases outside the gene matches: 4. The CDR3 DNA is TGCAGTGCTAGAGATACAGGGGTGACCTACGAGCAGTACTTC. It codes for CSARDTGVTYEQYF.

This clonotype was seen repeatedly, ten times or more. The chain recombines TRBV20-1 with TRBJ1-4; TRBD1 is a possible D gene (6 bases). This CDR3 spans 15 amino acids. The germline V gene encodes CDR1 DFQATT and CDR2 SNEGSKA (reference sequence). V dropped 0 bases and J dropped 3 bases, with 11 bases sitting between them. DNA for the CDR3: TGCAGTGCTAGAGATCTCGGACAGTCTAATGAAAAACTGTTTTTT. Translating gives CSARDLGQSNEKLFF.

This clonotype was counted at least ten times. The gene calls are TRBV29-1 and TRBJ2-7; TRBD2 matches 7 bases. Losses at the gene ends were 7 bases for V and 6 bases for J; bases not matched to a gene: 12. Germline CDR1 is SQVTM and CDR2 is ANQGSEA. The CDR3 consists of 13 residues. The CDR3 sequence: CSARPGGLGEQYF. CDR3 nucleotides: TGCAGCGCCCGGCCGGGGGGATTAGGCGAGCAGTACTTC.

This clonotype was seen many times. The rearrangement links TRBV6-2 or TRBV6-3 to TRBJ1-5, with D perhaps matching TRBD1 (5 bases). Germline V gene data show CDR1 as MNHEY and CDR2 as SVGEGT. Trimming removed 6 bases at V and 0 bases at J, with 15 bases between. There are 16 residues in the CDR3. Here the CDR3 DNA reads TGTGCCAGCAGCCGGGACGGACGGTATAGCAATCAGCCCCAGCATTTT. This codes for CASSRDGRYSNQPQHF.

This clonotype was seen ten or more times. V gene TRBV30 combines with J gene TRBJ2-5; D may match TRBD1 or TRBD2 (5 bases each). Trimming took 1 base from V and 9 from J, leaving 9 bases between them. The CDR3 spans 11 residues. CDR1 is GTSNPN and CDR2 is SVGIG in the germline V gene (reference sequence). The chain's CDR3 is CAWSGLGAQYF. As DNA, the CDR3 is TGTGCCTGGAGTGGCCTGGGGGCCCAGTACTTC.

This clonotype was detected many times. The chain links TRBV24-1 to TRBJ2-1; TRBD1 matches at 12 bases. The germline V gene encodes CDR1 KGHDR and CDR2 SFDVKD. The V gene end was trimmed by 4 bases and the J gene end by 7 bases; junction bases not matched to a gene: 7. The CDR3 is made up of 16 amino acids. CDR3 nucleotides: TGTGCCACCAGTGACTCGGGACAGGGGGCCGGAAATGAGCAGTTCTTC. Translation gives CATSDSGQGAGNEQFF.

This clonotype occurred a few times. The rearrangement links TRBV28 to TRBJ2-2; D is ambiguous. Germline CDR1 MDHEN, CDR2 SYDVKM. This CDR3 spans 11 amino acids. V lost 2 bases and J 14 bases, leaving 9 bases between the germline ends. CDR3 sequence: CASSLGASLFF. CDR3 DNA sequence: TGTGCCAGCAGTTTAGGTGCCAGTCTGTTTTTT. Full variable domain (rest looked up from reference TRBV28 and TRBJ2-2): DVKVTQSSRYLVKRTGEKVFLECVQDMDHENMFWYRQDPGLGLRLIYFSYDVKMKEKGDIPEGYSVSREKKERFSLILESASTNQTSMYLCASSLGASLFFGEGSRLTVL.